This TCR beta chain was identified in a study of blood T cell repertoires in COVID-19 (dated by TCRdb to 2020 to 2021). The study in broad terms: Samples covering the acute and convalescent phases of COVID-19 were provided by collaborators in the United States, Italy and Spain. The material from the prospective study consisted of cDNA or gDNA derived from T cells, B-cell-depleted T cells, or PBMCs. Subjects who had been exposed to COVID-19, were actively infected with it, or had recovered from it provided the deeply sampled blood TCRbeta repertoires that made up the dataset. The repertoires were made available in a free public database intended to serve as a resource for research on the immune response to SARS-CoV-2. The samples were drawn from the first 160 participants of the ongoing ImmuneRACE study and from 950 to 1,500 subjects provided by 6 global collaborators. The sample metadata nearly always contained a de-identified subject ID, COVID-19 status, age in years and sex. Where HLA class I and class II types were available, the types were taken from metadata supplied by the sample provider, not from assay-based typing. Study-wide conclusions, independent of this receptor: Clinical and demographic metadata were provided uncurated, with the amount varying by source and participant.

A remark on this clone: It has no known antigen specificity. The input lacks base qualities; no much larger clone sits a single base away.

Collaborating institutions collected whole blood in K2EDTA tubes following their own protocols. For TCRbeta analysis, collaborator samples were shipped as frozen whole blood, as isolated PBMCs, or as DNA extracted from either sample type. The immunoSEQ Assay, a bias-controlled multiplex PCR, was used to amplify TCRbeta CDR3 regions from genomic DNA. As for the original processing: The number of nucleated cells in each sample was estimated by amplification of reference gene primers within the assay. To quantify the absolute abundance of each unique TCRbeta CDR3 rearrangement, sequence reads were collapsed and filtered. For each sample, productive Simpson clonality was calculated by taking the square root of Simpson's diversity index across productive rearrangements. TCRdb carries this immuneACCESS record with in-frame sequences only. Its versions omit some clonotypes, under half of them owing to an unresolved V gene in the studies checked, with the rest unexplained. V and J calls and clone size are those listed in that table; D and trimming were worked out from the DNA. For this sample there are under 150,000 clones; 60% to 85% appear just once. The ten largest clones add up to around 18% of the sample.

In the germline V gene, CDR1 corresponds to ENHRY and CDR2 to SYGVKD. V is trimmed back by 2 bases and J by 8 bases, and the junction contains 7 bases that no gene match accounts for. The CDR3 runs 15 amino acids, cysteine and phenylalanine included. Only the CDR3 part of the read is kept: 45 bases, read in frame from the first base. This receptor was taken from a man older than 75 with acute or convalescent COVID-19. Sample: peripheral blood. Recombination connected TRBV10-3 to TRBJ2-1; TRBD1 matches 9 bases in the middle. Read as DNA, the sequence is TGTGCCATCAGTGAGGGCCGGGACAGGGCCTATGAGCAGTTCTTC. It specifies CAISEGRDRAYEQFF.